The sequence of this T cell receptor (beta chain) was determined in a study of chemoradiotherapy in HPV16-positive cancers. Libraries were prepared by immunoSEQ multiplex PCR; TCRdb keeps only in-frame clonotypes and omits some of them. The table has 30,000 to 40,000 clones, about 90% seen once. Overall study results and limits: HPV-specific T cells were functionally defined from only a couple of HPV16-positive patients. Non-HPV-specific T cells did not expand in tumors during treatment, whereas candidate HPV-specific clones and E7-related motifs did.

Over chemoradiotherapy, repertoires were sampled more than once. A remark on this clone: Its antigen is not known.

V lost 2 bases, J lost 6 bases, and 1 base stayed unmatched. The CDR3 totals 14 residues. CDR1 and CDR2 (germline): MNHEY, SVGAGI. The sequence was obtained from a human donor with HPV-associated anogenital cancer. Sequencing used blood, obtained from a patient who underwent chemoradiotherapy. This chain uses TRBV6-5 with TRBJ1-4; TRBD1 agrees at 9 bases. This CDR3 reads CASSYGTGYEKLFF. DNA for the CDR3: TGTGCCAGCAGTTACGGGACAGGGTATGAAAAACTGTTTTTT.